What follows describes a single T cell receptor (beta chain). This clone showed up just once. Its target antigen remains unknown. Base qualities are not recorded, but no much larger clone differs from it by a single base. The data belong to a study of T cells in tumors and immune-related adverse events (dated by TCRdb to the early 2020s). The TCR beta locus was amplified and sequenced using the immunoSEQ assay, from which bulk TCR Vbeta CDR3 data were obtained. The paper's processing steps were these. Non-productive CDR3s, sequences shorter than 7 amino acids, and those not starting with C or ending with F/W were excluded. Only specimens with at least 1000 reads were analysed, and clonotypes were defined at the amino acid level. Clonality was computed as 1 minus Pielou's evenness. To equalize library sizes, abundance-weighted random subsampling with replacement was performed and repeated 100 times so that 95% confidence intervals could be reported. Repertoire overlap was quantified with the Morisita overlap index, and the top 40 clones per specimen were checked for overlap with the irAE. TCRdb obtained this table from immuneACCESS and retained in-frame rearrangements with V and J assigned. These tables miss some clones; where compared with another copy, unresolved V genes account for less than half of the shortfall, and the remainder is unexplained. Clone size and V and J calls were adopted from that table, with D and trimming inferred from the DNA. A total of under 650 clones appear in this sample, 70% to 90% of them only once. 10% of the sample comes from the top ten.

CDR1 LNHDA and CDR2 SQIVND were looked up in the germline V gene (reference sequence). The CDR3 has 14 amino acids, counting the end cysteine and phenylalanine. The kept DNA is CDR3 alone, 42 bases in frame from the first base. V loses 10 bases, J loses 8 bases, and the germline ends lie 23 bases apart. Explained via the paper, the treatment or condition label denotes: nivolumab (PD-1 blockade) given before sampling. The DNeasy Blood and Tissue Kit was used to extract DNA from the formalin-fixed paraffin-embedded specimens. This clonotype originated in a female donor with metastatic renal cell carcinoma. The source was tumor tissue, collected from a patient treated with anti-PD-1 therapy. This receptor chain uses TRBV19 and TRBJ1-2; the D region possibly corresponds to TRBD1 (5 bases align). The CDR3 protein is CATVRPGSLLGYTF. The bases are TGTGCCACAGTAAGGCCAGGGAGTCTCCTCGGCTACACCTTC.